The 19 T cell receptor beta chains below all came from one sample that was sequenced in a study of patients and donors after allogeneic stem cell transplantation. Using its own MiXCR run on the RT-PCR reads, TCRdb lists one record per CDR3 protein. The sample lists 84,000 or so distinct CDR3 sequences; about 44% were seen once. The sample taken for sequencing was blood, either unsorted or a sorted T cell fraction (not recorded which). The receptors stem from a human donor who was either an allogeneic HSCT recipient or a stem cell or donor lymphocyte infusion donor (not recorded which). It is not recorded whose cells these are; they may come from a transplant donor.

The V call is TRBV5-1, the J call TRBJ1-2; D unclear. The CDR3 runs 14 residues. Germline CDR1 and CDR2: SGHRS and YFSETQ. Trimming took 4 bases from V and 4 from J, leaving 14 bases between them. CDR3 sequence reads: CASSETDGSYGYTF. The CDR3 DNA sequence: TGCGCCAGCAGCGAAACAGACGGGAGCTATGGCTACACCTTC.

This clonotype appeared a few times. In DNA, the CDR3 is TGCAGCGTTGAAGGTCGGGGTATGGGTGAAAAACTGTTTTTT. It specifies CSVEGRGMGEKLFF. The chain employs TRBV29-1 and TRBJ1-4; D is unresolved. This CDR3 region has 14 residues. The germline gives CDR1 SQVTM, CDR2 ANQGSEA. Trimming removed 1 base from V and 7 bases from J, with 13 bases in between.

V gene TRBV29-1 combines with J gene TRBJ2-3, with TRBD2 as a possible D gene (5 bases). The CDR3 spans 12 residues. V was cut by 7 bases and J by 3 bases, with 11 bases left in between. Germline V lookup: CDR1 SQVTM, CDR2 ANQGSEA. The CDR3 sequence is CSAISGTDTQYF. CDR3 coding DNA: TGCAGCGCCATATCGGGGACAGATACGCAGTATTTT.

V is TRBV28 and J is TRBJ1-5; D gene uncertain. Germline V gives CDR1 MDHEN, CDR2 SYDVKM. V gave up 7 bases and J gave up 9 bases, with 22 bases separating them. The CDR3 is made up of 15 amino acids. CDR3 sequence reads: CASTSPRGPVWPQHF. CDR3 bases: TGTGCCAGCACATCTCCCCGGGGTCCCGTTTGGCCCCAGCATTTT.

Written as DNA, the CDR3 is TGCAGTGCTAGCTGGACAGGGGCCTATGGCTACACCTTC. This gives the protein CSASWTGAYGYTF. V is TRBV20-1 and J is TRBJ1-2; 9 bases line up with TRBD1. The CDR3 extends over 13 amino acids. Germline CDR1 DFQATT, CDR2 SNEGSKA (reference sequence). The junction had 3 bases not matched to a gene; V was cut back by 3 bases and J by 4 bases.

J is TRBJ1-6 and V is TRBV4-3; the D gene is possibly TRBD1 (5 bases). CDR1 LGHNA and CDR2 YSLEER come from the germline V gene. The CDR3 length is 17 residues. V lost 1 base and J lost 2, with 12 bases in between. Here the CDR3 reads CASSQGEGRTYNSPLHF. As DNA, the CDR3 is TGCGCCAGCAGCCAAGGGGAGGGGCGGACCTATAATTCACCCCTCCACTTT.

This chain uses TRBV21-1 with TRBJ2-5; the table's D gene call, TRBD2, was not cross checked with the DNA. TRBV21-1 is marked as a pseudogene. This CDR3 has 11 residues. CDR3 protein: CALREVGTQYF. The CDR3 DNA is TGTGCCCTCCGGGAGGTGGGGACCCAGTACTTC.

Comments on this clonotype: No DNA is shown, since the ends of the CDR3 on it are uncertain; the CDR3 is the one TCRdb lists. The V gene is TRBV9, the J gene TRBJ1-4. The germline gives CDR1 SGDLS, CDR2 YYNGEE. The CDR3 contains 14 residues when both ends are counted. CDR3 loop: CASSVPQLMKNCFF.

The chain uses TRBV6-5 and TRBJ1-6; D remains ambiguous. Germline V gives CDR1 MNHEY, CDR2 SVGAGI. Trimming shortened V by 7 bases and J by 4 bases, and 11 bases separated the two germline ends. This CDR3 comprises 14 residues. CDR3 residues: CASTKGPYNSPLHF. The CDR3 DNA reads TGTGCCAGCACCAAGGGTCCTTATAATTCACCCCTCCACTTT.

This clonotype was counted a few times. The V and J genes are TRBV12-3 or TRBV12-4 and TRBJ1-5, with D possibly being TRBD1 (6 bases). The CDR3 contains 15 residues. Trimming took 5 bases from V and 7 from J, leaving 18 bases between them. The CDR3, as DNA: TGTGCCAGCAGTCCCTTCCAGGGGCCGGGACAGCCCCAGCATTTT. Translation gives CASSPFQGPGQPQHF.

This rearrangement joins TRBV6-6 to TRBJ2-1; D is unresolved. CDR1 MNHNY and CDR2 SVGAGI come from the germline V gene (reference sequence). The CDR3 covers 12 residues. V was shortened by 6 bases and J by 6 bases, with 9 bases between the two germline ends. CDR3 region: CASSVTLNEQFF. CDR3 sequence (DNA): TGTGCCAGCAGCGTTACTCTCAATGAGCAGTTCTTC.

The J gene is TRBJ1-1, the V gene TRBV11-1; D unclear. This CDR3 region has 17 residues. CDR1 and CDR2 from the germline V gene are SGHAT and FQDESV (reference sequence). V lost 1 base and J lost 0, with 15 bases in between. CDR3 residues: CASSLGGAGAMNTEAFF. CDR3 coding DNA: TGTGCCAGCAGCTTAGGAGGCGCCGGAGCGATGAACACTGAAGCTTTCTTT. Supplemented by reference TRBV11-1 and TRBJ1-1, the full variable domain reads EAEVAQSPRYKITEKSQAVAFWCDPISGHATLYWYRQILGQGPELLVQFQDESVVDDSQLPKDRFSAERLKGVDSTLKIQPAELGDSAMYLCASSLGGAGAMNTEAFFGQGTRLTVV.

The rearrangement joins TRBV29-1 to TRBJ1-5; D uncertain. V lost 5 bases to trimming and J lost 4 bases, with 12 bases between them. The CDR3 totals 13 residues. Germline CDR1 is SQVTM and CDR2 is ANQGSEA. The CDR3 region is CSVSSSQNQPQHF. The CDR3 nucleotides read TGCAGCGTTTCGAGCTCGCAGAATCAGCCCCAGCATTTT.

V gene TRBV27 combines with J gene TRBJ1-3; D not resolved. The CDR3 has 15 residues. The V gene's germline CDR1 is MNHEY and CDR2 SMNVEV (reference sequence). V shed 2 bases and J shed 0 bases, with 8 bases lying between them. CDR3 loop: CASSLRAPSGNTIYF. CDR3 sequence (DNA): TGTGCCAGCAGTTTACGTGCGCCCTCTGGAAACACCATATATTTT.

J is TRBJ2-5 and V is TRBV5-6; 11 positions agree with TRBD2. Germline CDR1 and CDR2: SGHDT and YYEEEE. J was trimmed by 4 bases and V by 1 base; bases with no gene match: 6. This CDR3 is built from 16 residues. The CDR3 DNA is TGTGCCAGCAGCTTGACTAGCGGGGGATGGGGAGAGACCCAGTACTTC. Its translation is CASSLTSGGWGETQYF.

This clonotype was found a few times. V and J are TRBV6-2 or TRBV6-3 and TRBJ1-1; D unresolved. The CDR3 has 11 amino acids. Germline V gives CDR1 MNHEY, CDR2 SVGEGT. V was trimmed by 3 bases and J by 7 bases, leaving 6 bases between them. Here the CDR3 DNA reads TGTGCCAGCAGTTATTACCTTGAAGCTTTCTTT. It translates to CASSYYLEAFF.

The CDR3 coding sequence is TGTGCCAGCAGCTTACTGCGGGAGAGGTCCTACAATGAGCAGTTCTTC. Its translation is CASSLLRERSYNEQFF. This chain connects TRBV7-2 to TRBJ2-1; 7 positions match TRBD2. CDR3 length equals 16 residues. The junction had 5 bases not matched to a gene; V was cut back by 2 bases and J by 1 base. In germline, CDR1 is SGHTA, CDR2 FQGNSA.

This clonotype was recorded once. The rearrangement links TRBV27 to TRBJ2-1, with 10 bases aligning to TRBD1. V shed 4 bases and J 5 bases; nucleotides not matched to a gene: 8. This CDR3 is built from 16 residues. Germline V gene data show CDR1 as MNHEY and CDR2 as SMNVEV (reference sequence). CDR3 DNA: TGTGCCAGCAGTTCTCGGGGACAGGGGCTGAACAATGAGCAGTTCTTC. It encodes CASSSRGQGLNNEQFF.

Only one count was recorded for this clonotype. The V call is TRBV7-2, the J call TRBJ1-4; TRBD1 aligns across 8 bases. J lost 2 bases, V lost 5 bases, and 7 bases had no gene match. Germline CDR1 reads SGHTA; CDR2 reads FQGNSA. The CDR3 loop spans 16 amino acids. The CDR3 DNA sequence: TGTGCCAGCAGCCCAAACAGGGGGACGACTAATGAAAAACTGTTTTTT. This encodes CASSPNRGTTNEKLFF.